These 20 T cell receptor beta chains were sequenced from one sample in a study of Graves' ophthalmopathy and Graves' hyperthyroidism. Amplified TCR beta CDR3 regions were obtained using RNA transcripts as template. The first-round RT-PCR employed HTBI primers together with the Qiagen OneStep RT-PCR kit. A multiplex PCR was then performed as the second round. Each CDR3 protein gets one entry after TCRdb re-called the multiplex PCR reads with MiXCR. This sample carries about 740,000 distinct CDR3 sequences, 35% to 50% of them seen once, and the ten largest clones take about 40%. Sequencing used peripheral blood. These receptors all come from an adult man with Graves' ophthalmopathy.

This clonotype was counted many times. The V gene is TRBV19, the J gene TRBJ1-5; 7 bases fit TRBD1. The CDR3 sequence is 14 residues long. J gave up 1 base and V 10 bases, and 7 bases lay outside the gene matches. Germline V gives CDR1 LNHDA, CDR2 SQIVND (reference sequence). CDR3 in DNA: TGTGCCACAAGACAGGGAGACAGCAATCAGCCCCAGCATTTT. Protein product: CATRQGDSNQPQHF.

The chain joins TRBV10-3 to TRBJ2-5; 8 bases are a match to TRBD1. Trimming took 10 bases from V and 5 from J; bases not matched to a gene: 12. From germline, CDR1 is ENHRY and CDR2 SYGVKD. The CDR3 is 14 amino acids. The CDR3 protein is CASTTSGGRETQYF. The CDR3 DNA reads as TGTGCCAGCACCACCTCAGGGGGCCGGGAGACCCAGTACTTC.

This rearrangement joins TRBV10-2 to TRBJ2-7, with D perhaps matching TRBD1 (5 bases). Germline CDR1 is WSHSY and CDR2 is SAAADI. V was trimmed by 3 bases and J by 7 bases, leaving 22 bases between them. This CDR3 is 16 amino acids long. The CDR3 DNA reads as TGCGCCAGCAGTGATGAGCAGTGGGGCGCCTATAGTGAGCAGTACTTC. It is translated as CASSDEQWGAYSEQYF.

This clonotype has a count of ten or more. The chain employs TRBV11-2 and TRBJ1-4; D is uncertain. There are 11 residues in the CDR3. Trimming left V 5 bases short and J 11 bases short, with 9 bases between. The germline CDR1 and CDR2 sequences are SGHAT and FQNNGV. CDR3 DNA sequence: TGTGCCAGCAGCCTTGGACGGAAACTGTTTTTT. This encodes CASSLGRKLFF.

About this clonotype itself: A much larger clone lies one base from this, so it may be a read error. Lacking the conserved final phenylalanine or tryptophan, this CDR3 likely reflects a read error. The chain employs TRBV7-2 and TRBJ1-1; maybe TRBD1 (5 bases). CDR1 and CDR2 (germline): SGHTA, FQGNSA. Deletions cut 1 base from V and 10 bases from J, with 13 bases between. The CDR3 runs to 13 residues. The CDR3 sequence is CASSLEGNLRAFL. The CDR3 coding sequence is TGTGCCAGCAGCTTAGAGGGGAACCTTAGAGCTTTCCTT.

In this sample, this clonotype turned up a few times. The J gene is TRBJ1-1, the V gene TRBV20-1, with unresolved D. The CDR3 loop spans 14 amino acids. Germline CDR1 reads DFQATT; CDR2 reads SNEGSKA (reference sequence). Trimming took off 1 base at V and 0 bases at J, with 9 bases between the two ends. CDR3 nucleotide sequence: TGCAGTGCTAGAGGGTACACGTTGAACACTGAAGCTTTCTTT. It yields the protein CSARGYTLNTEAFF.

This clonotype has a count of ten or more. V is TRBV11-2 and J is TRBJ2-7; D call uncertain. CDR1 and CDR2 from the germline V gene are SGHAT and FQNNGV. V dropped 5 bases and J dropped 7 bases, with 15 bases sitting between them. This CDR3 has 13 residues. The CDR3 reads CASSPLVVGEQYF. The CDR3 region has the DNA TGTGCCAGCAGCCCCTTAGTGGTTGGGGAGCAGTACTTC.

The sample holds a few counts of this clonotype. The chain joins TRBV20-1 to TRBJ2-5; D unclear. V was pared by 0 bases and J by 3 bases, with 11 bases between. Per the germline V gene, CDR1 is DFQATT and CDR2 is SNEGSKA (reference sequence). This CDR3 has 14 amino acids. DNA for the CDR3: TGCAGTGCTAGAGATTGGAGTAGAAAAGAGACCCAGTACTTC. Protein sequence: CSARDWSRKETQYF.

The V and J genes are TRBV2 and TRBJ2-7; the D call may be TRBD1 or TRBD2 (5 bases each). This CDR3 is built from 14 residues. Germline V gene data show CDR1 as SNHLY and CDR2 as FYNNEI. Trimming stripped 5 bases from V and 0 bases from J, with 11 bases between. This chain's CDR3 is CASSYTGTSYEQYF. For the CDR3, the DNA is TGTGCCAGCAGTTACACCGGGACCTCCTACGAGCAGTACTTC.

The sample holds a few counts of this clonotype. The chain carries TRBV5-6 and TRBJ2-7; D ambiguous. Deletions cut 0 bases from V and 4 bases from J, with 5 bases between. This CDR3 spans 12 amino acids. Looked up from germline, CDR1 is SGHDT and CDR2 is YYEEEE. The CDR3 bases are TGTGCCAGCAGCTTGGGTATGTACGAGCAGTACTTC. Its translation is CASSLGMYEQYF.

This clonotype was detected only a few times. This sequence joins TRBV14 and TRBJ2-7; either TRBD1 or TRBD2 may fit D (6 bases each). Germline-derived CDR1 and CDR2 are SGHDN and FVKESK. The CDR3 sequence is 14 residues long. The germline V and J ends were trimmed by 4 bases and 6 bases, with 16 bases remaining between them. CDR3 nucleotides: TGTGCCAGCAGCCCCCTTGGAGGGGGGTCCGAGCAGTACTTC. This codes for CASSPLGGGSEQYF.

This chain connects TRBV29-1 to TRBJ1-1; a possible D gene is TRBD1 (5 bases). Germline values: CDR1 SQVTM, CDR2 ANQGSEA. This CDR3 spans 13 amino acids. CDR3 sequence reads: CSAVGEVNTEAFF. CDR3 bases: TGCAGTGCGGTGGGGGAGGTGAACACTGAAGCTTTCTTT.

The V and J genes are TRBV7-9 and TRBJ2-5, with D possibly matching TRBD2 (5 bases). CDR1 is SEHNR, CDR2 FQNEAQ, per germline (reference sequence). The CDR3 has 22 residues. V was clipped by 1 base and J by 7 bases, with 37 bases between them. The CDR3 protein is CASSLVASQQGPSGFAFGTQYF. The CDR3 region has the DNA TGTGCCAGCAGCTTAGTTGCTAGCCAGCAAGGCCCGAGCGGCTTCGCGTTCGGGACCCAGTACTTC.

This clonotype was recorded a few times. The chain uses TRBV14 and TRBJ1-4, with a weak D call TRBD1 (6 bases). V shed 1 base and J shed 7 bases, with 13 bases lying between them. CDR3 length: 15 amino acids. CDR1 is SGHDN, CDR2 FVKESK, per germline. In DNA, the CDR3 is TGTGCCAGCAGCCAAGGGGGGGCAGGCTCTGAAAAACTGTTTTTT. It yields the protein CASSQGGAGSEKLFF.

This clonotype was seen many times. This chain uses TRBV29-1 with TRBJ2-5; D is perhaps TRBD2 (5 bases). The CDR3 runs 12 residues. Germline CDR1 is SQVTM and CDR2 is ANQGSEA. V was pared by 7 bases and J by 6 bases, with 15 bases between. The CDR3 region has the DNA TGCAGCGGTAGAGAGGGTAGAAAGACCCAGTACTTC. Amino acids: CSGREGRKTQYF. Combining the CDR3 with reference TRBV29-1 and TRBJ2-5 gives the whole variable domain SAVISQKPSRDICQRGTSLTIQCQVDSQVTMMFWYRQQPGQSLTLIATANQGSEATYESGFVIDKFPISRPNLTFSTLTVSNMSPEDSSIYLCSGREGRKTQYFGPGTRLLVL.

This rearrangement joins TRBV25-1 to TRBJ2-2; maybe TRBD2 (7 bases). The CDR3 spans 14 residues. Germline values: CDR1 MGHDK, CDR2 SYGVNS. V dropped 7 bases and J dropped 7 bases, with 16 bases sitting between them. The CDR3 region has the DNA TGTGCCAGCACCCTGGGGGGGCGCGACGGGGAGCTGTTTTTT. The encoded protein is CASTLGGRDGELFF.

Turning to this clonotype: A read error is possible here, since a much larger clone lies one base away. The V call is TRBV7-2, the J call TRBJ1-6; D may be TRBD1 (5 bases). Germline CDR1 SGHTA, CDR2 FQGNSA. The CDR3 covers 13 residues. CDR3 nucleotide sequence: TGTGCCGGCAGCTTGCGGGGGAGTTCACCCCTCCACTTT. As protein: CAGSLRGSSPLHF.

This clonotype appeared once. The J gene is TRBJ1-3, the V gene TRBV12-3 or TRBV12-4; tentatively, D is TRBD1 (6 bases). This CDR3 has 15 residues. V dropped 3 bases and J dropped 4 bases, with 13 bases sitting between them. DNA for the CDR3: TGTGCCAGCAGTTTGGCAGGGGCGGGAGGAAACACCATATATTTT. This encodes CASSLAGAGGNTIYF.

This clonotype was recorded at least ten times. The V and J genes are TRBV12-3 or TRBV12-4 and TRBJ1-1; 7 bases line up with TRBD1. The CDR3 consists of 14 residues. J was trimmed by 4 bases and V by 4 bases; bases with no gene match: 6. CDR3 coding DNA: TGTGCCAGCAGTTCCCGACAGGGTGGCACTGAAGCTTTCTTT. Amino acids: CASSSRQGGTEAFF.

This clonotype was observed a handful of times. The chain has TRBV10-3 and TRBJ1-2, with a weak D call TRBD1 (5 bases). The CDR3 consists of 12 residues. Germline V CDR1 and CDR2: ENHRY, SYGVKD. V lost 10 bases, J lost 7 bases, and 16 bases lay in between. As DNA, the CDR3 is TGTGCCAGCAGGGTAGGTCCTGGTGGCTACACCTTC. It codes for CASRVGPGGYTF.